This TCR beta chain was identified during a study of blood T cell repertoires in COVID-19. For the study at large: The United States, Italy and Spain supplied acute and convalescent COVID-19 samples. PBMCs, B-cell-depleted T cells, or T cells provided the cDNA or gDNA that made up the material.

The V gene lost 0 bases and the J gene lost 7 bases, with 19 bases spanning the gap. This CDR3 comprises 16 residues. Germline assignment: CDR1 GTSNPN and CDR2 SVGIG (reference sequence). Source study methods: Nucleated cell number was recorded as an estimate derived from reference gene primer amplification. Measured with immunoSEQ multiplex PCR; TCRdb has only the in-frame clones, and not every one. That table supplies the V and J calls and clone size; D and trimming were determined from the DNA. The sample contains over 85,000 clones, 85% of which appear only once. The specimen was peripheral blood. V and J are TRBV30 and TRBJ2-1; D is perhaps TRBD1 (6 bases). The TCR originated in a man in his 60s with acute or convalescent COVID-19. CDR3 coding DNA: TGTGCCTGGAGTGTTCTTACAGGGCGGCGTGGGAATGAGCAGTTCTTC. Its protein is CAWSVLTGRRGNEQFF.